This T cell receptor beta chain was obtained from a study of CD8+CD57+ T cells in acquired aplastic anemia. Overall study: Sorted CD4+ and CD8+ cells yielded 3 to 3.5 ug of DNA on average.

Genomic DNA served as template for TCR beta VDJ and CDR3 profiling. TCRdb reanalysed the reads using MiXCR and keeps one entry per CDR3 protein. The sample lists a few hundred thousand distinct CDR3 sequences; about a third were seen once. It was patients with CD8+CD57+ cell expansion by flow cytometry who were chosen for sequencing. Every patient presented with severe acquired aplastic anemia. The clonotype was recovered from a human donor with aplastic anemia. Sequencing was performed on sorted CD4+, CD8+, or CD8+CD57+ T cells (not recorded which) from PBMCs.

The CDR3 sequence: CAIRGTGLGNTIYF. CDR3 sequence (DNA): TGTGCCATCAGGGGGACAGGGTTGGGAAACACCATATATTTT. The chain combines TRBV10-3 with TRBJ1-3, with 9 bases matching TRBD1. Unmatched junction bases numbered 4, after V lost 6 bases and J lost 4 bases. This CDR3 contains 14 residues. The germline V gene has CDR1 ENHRY and CDR2 SYGVKD.